This TCR beta chain comes out of a study of CD8+ T cells in alopecia areata (dated by TCRdb to 2016 to 2019). A note on the overall study: The treated patients, all with moderate-to-severe alopecia areata, were enrolled in an open-label pilot trial of oral tofacitinib given at 5 to 10 mg twice daily. Patients stayed on tofacitinib for 6 to 18 months and then had 6 months of follow-up off drug so that delayed response and recurrence could be assessed. To study T cell clonal expansion in alopecia areata, the researchers applied high-throughput TCRbeta sequencing to both the C3H/HeJ mouse model and human patients. In humans, TCRbeta sequencing was performed on scalp tissue and on sorted CD4+ and CD8+ peripheral blood T cells from healthy controls and from patients with patchy or totalis/universalis alopecia areata. Patients on tofacitinib were biopsied at baseline and after 4 and 24 weeks of treatment, and several of the patients also had a later scalp biopsy. Scalp clonality was compared across normal scalp (n=4), patchy alopecia areata scalp (n=8), and alopecia totalis/universalis scalp (n=8). RNA came from the PAXgene miRNA kit for fixed scalp, the miRNeasy kit for PBMCs, and the RNeasy kit for mouse skin. TCRbeta CDR3 regions were amplified by immunoSEQ multiplex PCR with 35 Vbeta forward and 13 Jbeta reverse primers.

Lesional scalp punch biopsies and peripheral blood were collected from alopecia areata patients. After PBMCs were isolated by density centrifugation and stained for CD3, CD4 and CD8, a FACSAria was used to sort CD4+ and CD8+ T cells. Paper-wide results and their limitations: Shared TCR sequences between patients were less evident than in mice, which may be partly attributable to HLA diversity in the patient population. Resident alphabeta T cells in normal human skin are also sequenced, complicating scalp TCR repertoire analysis, unlike mouse skin dominated by gammadelta T cells. Lesional scalp, especially in alopecia totalis/universalis, showed higher clonality and more expanded CD8+ clones than normal scalp, suggesting antigenic drive.

This clone showed up just a few times. This clone's antigen is unknown. No per-base quality is available; no much larger clone lies one base away. Receptors were amplified or captured by the immunoSEQ multiplex PCR assay. For TCR sequencing, RNA was extracted from every sample and reverse transcribed into cDNA to serve as template. First-strand cDNA was synthesized with SuperScript III using a 2:1 mix of oligo-dT and random hexamers. Amplification bias was assessed with a synthetic immune receptor repertoire, and residual bias was removed computationally. Per the source publication's procedure: After raw reads were preprocessed to remove errors, the CDR3 was defined following IMGT conventions as running from the conserved cysteine to phenylalanine. Clonality was computed by normalizing Shannon entropy by log2 of the number of productive unique TCRs and subtracting the result from 1. Whether each scalp clone was CD4 or CD8 was inferred by checking scalp TCRbeta sequences against the CD4 and CD8 repertoires from sorted blood. As stored in TCRdb, this immuneACCESS dataset retains in-frame rearrangements with V and J assigned. A fraction of the clones does not appear; measured against another copy, unresolved V genes explain less than half of the discrepancy, and the remainder lacks a known reason. V, J and clone size reflect that table, while D and trimming were determined from the DNA. The sample table records approximately 140,000 clones; around 47% of these occur just once. Of the sample, roughly 7.5% falls within the top ten clones.

The CDR1 and CDR2 encoded by the germline V gene are SGHTA and FQGTGA. The CDR3 contains 13 residues, cysteine and phenylalanine counted. CDR3 DNA is the only sequence kept; it has 39 bases, read in frame from the first base. V was cut back by 9 bases and J by 0 bases, leaving a gap of 6 bases between them. This TCR derives from a human donor with alopecia areata. Material for sequencing was CD4+ T cells sorted from blood. This chain is built from TRBV7-3 and TRBJ2-6; the D gene is not confidently resolved. The CDR3 in this case is CASRPSGANVLTF. The DNA reads as follows: TGTGCCAGTCGTCCCTCTGGGGCCAACGTCCTGACTTTC.